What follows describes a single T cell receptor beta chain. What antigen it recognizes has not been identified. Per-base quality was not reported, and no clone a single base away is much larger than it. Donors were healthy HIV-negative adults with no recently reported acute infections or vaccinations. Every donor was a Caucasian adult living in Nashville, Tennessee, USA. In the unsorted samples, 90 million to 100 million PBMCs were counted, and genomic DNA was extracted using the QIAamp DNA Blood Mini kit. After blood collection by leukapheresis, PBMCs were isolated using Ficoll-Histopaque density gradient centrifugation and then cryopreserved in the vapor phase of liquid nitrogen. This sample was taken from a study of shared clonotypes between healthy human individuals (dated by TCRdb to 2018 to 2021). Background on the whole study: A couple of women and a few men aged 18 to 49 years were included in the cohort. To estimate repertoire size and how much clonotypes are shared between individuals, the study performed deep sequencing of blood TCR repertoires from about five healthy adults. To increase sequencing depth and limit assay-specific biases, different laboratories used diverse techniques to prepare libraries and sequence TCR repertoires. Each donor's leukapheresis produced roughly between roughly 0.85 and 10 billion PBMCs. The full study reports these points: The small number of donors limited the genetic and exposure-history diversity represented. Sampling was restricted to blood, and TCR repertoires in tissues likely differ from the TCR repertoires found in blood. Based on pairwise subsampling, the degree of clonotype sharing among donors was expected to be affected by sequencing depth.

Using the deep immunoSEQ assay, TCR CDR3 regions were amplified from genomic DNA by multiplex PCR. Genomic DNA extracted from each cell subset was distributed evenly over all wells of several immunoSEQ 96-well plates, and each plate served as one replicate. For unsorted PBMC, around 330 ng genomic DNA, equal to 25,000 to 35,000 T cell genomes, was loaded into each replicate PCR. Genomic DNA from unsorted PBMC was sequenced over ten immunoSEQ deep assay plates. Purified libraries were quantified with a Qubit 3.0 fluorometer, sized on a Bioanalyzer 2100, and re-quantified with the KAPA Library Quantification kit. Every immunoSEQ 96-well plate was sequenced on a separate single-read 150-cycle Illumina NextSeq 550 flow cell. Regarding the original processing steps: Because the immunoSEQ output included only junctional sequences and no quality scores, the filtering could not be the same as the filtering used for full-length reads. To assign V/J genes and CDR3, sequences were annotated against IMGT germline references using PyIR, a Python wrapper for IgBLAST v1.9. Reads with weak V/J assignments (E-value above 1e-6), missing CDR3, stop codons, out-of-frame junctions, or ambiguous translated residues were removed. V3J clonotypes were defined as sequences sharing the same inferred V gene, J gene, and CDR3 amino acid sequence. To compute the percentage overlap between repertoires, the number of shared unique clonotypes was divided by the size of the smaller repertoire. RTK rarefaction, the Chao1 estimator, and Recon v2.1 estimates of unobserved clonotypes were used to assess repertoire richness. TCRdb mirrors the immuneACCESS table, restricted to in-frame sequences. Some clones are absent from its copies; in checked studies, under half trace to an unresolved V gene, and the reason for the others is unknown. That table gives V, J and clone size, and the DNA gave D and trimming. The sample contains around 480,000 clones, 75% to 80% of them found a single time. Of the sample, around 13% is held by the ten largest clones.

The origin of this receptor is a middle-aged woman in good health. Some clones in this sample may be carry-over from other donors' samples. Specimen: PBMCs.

The DNA is as follows: TGTGCCTGGAGTGTGATAGCGGGAATCGAGCAGTACTTC. The resulting protein is CAWSVIAGIEQYF. The chain is made from TRBV30 and TRBJ2-7, with 8 bases matching TRBD2. Counted from cysteine to phenylalanine, this CDR3 has 13 amino acids. Kept here is only the CDR3 DNA, which spans 39 bases and is read in frame from base 1. Compared with germline, V lacks 0 bases and J lacks 6 bases; bases without a gene match: 4. The germline V gene (reference sequence) sets CDR1 to GTSNPN and CDR2 to SVGIG.